These 3 T cell receptor beta chains share one sample of origin, sequenced in a study of shared clonotypes between healthy human individuals. Some clones are missing from TCRdb's copy, which holds only in-frame ones; the method was immunoSEQ multiplex PCR. The sample shows some 2.3 million clones, about 92% of them seen only once. The sample consisted of naive CD4+ T cells from PBMCs. Subset here: CD45RA+ positively selected. All receptors derive from a man aged 18 to 30 in good health. Some clones in this sample may be carry-over from other donors' samples.

The chain carries TRBV27 and TRBJ1-4; a weak D match, TRBD1 (5 bases). This CDR3 is 14 amino acids long. Germline-derived CDR1 and CDR2 are MNHEY and SMNVEV (reference sequence). The V and J ends lost 10 bases and 1 base respectively, with 13 bases between them. As DNA, the CDR3 is TGTGCCACCAACCGGGGGGGAACTAATGAAAAACTGTTTTTT. This sequence encodes CATNRGGTNEKLFF. Full variable domain (outside the CDR3, taken from reference TRBV27 and TRBJ1-4): EAQVTQNPRYLITVTGKKLTVTCSQNMNHEYMSWYRQDPGLGLRQIYYSMNVEVTDKGDVPEGYKVSRKEKRNFPLILESPSPNQTSLYFCATNRGGTNEKLFFGSGTQLSVL.

The rearrangement uses TRBV29-1 and TRBJ1-4; TRBD1 might be the D (5 bases). V was shortened by 7 bases and J by 7 bases, with 16 bases between the two germline ends. Germline V gene sequence: CDR1 SQVTM, CDR2 ANQGSEA. The CDR3 loop spans 13 amino acids. The CDR3 protein is CSAQRGVAEKLFF. In DNA, the CDR3 is TGCAGCGCTCAACGAGGGGTCGCTGAAAAACTGTTTTTT. The full variable domain, completed using reference TRBV29-1 and TRBJ1-4, is SAVISQKPSRDICQRGTSLTIQCQVDSQVTMMFWYRQQPGQSLTLIATANQGSEATYESGFVIDKFPISRPNLTFSTLTVSNMSPEDSSIYLCSAQRGVAEKLFFGSGTQLSVL.

This chain joins TRBV5-1 and TRBJ2-1, with a weak D call TRBD2 (6 bases). From germline, CDR1 is SGHRS and CDR2 YFSETQ. This CDR3 is 17 amino acids long. Trimming stripped 0 bases from V and 7 bases from J, with 20 bases between. CDR3 bases: TGCGCCAGCAGCTTGGTTCCGGGAGCTGGGATCATTAATGAGCAGTTCTTC. It specifies CASSLVPGAGIINEQFF.